This T cell receptor beta chain was sequenced in a study of control samples from healthy donors and cancer patients. Sequencing used immunoSEQ multiplex PCR; TCRdb keeps in-frame clones, though not all of them. The sample records 100,000 to 150,000 clones, over 75% being singletons. CDR1 is MDHEN and CDR2 is SYDVKM in the germline V gene. V was trimmed by 3 bases and J by 2 bases, leaving 20 bases between them. The CDR3 sequence is 17 residues long. This TCR came from a man aged 55 to 70 in good health. Input material: blood. The chain links TRBV28 to TRBJ2-7, with a weak D call TRBD1 (5 bases). The CDR3 here is CASSFSYRNPSTYEQYF. The CDR3 coding sequence is TGTGCCAGCAGTTTCTCCTACAGGAATCCTTCAACCTACGAGCAGTACTTC.